This T cell receptor beta chain was sequenced in a study of blood T cell repertoires in COVID-19. Looking at the study overall: In each case, the material was cDNA or gDNA derived from T cells, B-cell-depleted T cells, or PBMCs.

Per the original methods: Reference gene primer amplification gave estimated nucleated cell counts. Sequencing used immunoSEQ multiplex PCR; TCRdb keeps in-frame clones, though not all of them. The V and J calls and clone size were taken over from that table, and D and trimming were inferred from the DNA. The repertoire holds a few hundred thousand clones, with approximately 90% as singletons. The CDR3 extends over 15 amino acids. Trimming pared 8 bases from V and 7 bases from J, leaving 21 bases between. Germline V lookup: CDR1 SNHLY, CDR2 FYNNEI. This receptor was obtained from a woman aged 40 to 50 who had been exposed to COVID-19. The specimen was PBMCs or T cells enriched from blood (not recorded which). The chain has TRBV2 and TRBJ1-5; a possible D gene is TRBD1 (5 bases). In nucleotides, the CDR3 is TGTGCCAGCTCGGGGTGGGGGGATGCTAAGCAGCCCCAGCATTTT. This translates into CASSGWGDAKQPQHF.